This record concerns one TCR beta chain sequence. Its binding antigen is unknown. No clone much larger than this one lies a single base away; base qualities are absent. Trimming takes 2 bases from V and 0 bases from J, and the germline ends sit 11 bases apart. Including the terminal cysteine and phenylalanine, the CDR3 comprises 15 residues. The read is trimmed to its CDR3 DNA, 45 bases read in frame from base 1. Based on the germline V gene, the CDR1 and CDR2 sequences are SGHTA and FQGTGA. Library preparation employed the immunoSEQ multiplex PCR assay. The immuneACCESS repertoire file appears here via TCRdb, limited to in-frame rearrangements. These files lack a portion of the clones; in checked studies, under half of the deficit traces to unresolved V genes, and the cause of the others is not known. The sample profile shows 120,000 or so clones; more than 75% of them were found once. The ten biggest clones cover about 2.7% of the sample.

This sample was included in a study of control samples from healthy donors and cancer patients (dated by TCRdb to about 2020). The sequence is built from TRBV7-3 and TRBJ2-7; too little of a D gene remains to name it. The receptor's source is a man aged 55-75 years in good health. Material: blood. Read as DNA, the sequence is TGTGCCAGCAGCTTAGGATCGGCTACCTCCTACGAGCAGTACTTC. It encodes CASSLGSATSYEQYF. When the CDR3 is completed using the reference TRBV7-3 and TRBJ2-7 genes on either side, the full variable domain is GAGVSQTPSNKVTEKGKYVELRCDPISGHTALYWYRQSLGQGPEFLIYFQGTGAADDSGLPNDRFFAVRPEGSVSTLKIQRTERGDSAVYLCASSLGSATSYEQYFGPGTRLTVT.